The clone carrying this TCR beta chain was detected only a few times. TCRdb passed the multiplex PCR reads through MiXCR, listing each CDR3 protein once. Found here are around 130,000 distinct CDR3 sequences, just under 20% of them singletons; the top ten hold roughly 3.5%. The CDR3 has 16 residues. Deletions cut 5 bases from V and 1 base from J, with 15 bases between. CDR1 and CDR2 (germline): MNHEY, SMNVEV (reference sequence). These data come from a study of breast tumors, draining lymph nodes, adjacent tissues. Breast cancer patients provided tissue from their axillary draining lymph nodes. The sequencing input was axillary lymph node tissue. This TCR was sampled from a female donor with breast cancer. Some clones in this sample may be carry-over from other donors' samples. V usage is TRBV27 and J usage is TRBJ2-4; unclear D gene. DNA of the CDR3: TGTGCCAGCAGTCGACTTTCTACGGCGGCCAAAAACATTCAGTACTTC. Protein: CASSRLSTAAKNIQYF.